Following are 9 T cell receptor beta chains from one sample sequenced in a study of blood T cell repertoires in COVID-19. Clones were read by immunoSEQ multiplex PCR, and TCRdb kept only the in-frame ones, dropping some. The sample carries a few hundred thousand clones, nearly 90% recorded once. The sequenced sample was PBMCs or T cells enriched from blood (not recorded which). Receptors were obtained from an older woman who had recovered from COVID-19.

The chain recombines TRBV28 with TRBJ1-4, with D tentatively TRBD1 (6 bases). The CDR3 contains 15 residues. Trimming stripped 5 bases from V and 4 bases from J, with 14 bases between. The V gene's germline CDR1 is MDHEN and CDR2 SYDVKM. DNA of the CDR3: TGTGCCAGCAGTGTACCGACAGGACTTAATGAAAAACTGTTTTTT. Encoded protein: CASSVPTGLNEKLFF.

The V and J genes are TRBV6-5 and TRBJ1-2; D might be TRBD1 (5 bases). The ends were cut back, 0 bases at V and 8 bases at J, with 13 bases in the middle. CDR1 and CDR2 (germline): MNHEY, SVGAGI. The CDR3 extends over 14 amino acids. The CDR3 sequence: CASSYSSGTLGYTF. The CDR3 DNA reads TGTGCCAGCAGTTACTCGAGTGGGACTTTGGGCTACACCTTC.

This chain links TRBV18 with TRBJ1-1, with D perhaps TRBD1 (5 bases). Trimming cost V 6 bases and J 2 bases, with 10 bases left between them. Germline V gene data show CDR1 as KGHSH and CDR2 as LQKENI. The CDR3 is 13 residues long. The CDR3 DNA sequence: TGTGCCAGCTCGGCGGGACCTAACACTGAAGCTTTCTTT. It translates to CASSAGPNTEAFF.

The J gene is TRBJ2-1, the V gene TRBV9, with D possibly matching TRBD2 (6 bases). In germline, CDR1 is SGDLS, CDR2 YYNGEE. Between the trimmed V and J ends, which lost 2 bases and 0 bases, there was a span of 12 bases. The CDR3 is 16 amino acids. In nucleotides, the CDR3 is TGTGCCAGCAGCGTCGCGGGGCGCCCCTCCTACAATGAGCAGTTCTTC. Translation: CASSVAGRPSYNEQFF.

This sequence joins TRBV7-9 and TRBJ1-4; 11 positions match TRBD1. Germline CDR1 reads SEHNR; CDR2 reads FQNEAQ (reference sequence). This CDR3 spans 14 amino acids. The trim removed 5 bases at V and 7 bases at J, leaving 3 bases unmatched. The CDR3 sequence: CASSPGTGGEKLFF. CDR3 in DNA: TGTGCCAGCAGCCCAGGGACAGGGGGTGAAAAACTGTTTTTT.

The chain carries TRBV9 and TRBJ2-2, with D possibly being TRBD2 (5 bases). CDR3 length equals 14 residues. V was trimmed by 3 bases and J by 0 bases, leaving 6 bases between them. Germline loops: CDR1 SGDLS, CDR2 YYNGEE. The CDR3 sequence is CASSAGSNTGELFF. CDR3 coding DNA: TGTGCCAGCAGCGCGGGATCGAACACCGGGGAGCTGTTTTTT.

The chain links TRBV18 to TRBJ2-3; D not resolved. Germline V gene lookup returns CDR1 KGHSH and CDR2 LQKENI. CDR3 size: 12 residues. V was cut by 7 bases and J by 6 bases, with 11 bases left in between. DNA of the CDR3: TGTGCCAGCTTTTTACTATCCGATACGCAGTATTTT. Amino acids: CASFLLSDTQYF. Supplemented by reference TRBV18 and TRBJ2-3, the full variable domain reads NAGVMQNPRHLVRRRGQEARLRCSPMKGHSHVYWYRQLPEEGLKFMVYLQKENIIDESGMPKERFSAEFPKEGPSILRIQQVVRGDSAAYFCASFLLSDTQYFGPGTRLTVL.

This clone has just a few counts. V gene TRBV7-2 combines with J gene TRBJ2-7, with 12 bases matching TRBD1. The CDR3 length is 16 residues. With V trimmed by 0 bases and J by 5 bases, 5 bases remained unmatched. The germline CDR1 and CDR2 sequences are SGHTA and FQGNSA. The CDR3 DNA is TGTGCCAGCAGCTTAGCGGGGACAGGGGGCTTCGACGAGCAGTACTTC. It encodes CASSLAGTGGFDEQYF. The whole variable domain, filled in from reference TRBV7-2 and TRBJ2-7, reads GAGVSQSPSNKVTEKGKDVELRCDPISGHTALYWYRQSLGQGLEFLIYFQGNSAPDKSGLPSDRFSAERTGGSVSTLTIQRTQQEDSAVYLCASSLAGTGGFDEQYFGPGTRLTVT.

This sequence joins TRBV3-1 (or the pseudogene TRBV3-2) and TRBJ1-1, with D uncertain. Germline V CDR1 and CDR2: LGHDT, YNNKEL (reference sequence). The CDR3 consists of 11 residues. V was cut by 3 bases and J by 5 bases, with 4 bases left in between. CDR3 coding DNA: TGTGCCAGCAGCCACCAAACTGAAGCTTTCTTT. Its protein product is CASSHQTEAFF.